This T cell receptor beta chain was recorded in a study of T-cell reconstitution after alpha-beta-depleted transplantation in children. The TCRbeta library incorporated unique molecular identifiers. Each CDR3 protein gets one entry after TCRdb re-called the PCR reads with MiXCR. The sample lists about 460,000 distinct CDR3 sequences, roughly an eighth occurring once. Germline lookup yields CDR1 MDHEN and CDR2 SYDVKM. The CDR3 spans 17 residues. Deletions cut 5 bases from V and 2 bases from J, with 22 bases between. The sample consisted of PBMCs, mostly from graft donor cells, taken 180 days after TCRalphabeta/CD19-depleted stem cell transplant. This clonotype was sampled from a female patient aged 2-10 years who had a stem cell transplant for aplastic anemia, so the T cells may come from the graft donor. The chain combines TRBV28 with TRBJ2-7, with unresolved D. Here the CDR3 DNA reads TGTGCCAGCAGTGACAAAACAGTCCTCCCAGTCGCCTACGAGCAGTACTTC. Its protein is CASSDKTVLPVAYEQYF.